What follows is one T cell receptor (beta chain) and its context. Its specificity is unknown. The data belong to a study of identical twins. A universal primer site was added by template switching, and unique molecular identifiers were carried by the cDNA. In TCRdb, the 5' RACE reads were re-called with MiXCR into one record per CDR3 protein. The table shows 1.5 million to 2 million distinct CDR3 sequences, with 25% to 35% occurring only once. J was trimmed by 2 bases and V by 4 bases; bases with no gene match: 8. CDR3 size: 15 residues. CDR1 and CDR2 (germline): DFQATT, SNEGSKA (reference sequence). Study outcomes and limitations: Twins shared out-of-frame alpha sequences with excess low generation probability.

This TCR derives from a newborn girl in good health. V and J are TRBV20-1 and TRBJ2-3; 8 nucleotides align to TRBD2. Sequencing was done on a sample of cord blood. CDR3: CSATGTRGPTDTQYF. The CDR3, as DNA: TGCAGTGCTACCGGGACTAGAGGTCCCACAGATACGCAGTATTTT.